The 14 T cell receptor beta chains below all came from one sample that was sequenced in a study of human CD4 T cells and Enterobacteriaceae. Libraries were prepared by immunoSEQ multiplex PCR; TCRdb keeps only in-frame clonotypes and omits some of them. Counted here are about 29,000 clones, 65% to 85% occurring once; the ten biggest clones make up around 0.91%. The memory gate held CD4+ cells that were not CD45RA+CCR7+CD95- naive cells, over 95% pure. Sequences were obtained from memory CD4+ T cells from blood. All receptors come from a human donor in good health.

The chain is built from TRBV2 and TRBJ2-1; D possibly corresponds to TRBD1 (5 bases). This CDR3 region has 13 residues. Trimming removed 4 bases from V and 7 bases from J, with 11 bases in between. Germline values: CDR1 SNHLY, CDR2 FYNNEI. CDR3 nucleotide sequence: TGTGCCAGCAGTGGGATCCCAGGGAATGAGCAGTTCTTC. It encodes CASSGIPGNEQFF.

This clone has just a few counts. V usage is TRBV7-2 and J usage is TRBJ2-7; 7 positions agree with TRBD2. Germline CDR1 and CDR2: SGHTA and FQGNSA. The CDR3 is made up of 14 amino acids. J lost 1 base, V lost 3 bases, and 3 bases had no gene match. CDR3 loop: CASSFGSGSYEQYF. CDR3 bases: TGTGCCAGCAGCTTTGGTAGCGGGTCCTACGAGCAGTACTTC.

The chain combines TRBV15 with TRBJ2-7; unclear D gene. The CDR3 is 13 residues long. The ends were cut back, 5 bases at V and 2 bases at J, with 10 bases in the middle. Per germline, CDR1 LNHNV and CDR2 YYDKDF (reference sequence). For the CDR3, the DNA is TGTGCCACCAGCCCACACTATCCCTACGAGCAGTACTTC. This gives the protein CATSPHYPYEQYF.

In DNA form, the CDR3 reads TGTGCCAGCAGCTTACGGGACAGGGGAGGGATACTGGGTGAGCAGTTCTTC. This sequence encodes CASSLRDRGGILGEQFF. This chain links TRBV7-9 with TRBJ2-1; 10 bases fit TRBD1. J gave up 9 bases and V 2 bases, and 13 bases lay outside the gene matches. Germline V gene data show CDR1 as SEHNR and CDR2 as FQNEAQ (reference sequence). This CDR3 contains 17 residues.

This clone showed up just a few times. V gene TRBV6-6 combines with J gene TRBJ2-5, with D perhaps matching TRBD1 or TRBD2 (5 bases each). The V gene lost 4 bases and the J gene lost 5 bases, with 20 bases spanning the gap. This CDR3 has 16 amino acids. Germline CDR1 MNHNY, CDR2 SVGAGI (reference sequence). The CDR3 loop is CASSSLGASLGETQYF. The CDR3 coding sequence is TGTGCCAGCAGTTCCCTTGGGGCTAGCTTGGGGGAGACCCAGTACTTC.

The CDR3 reads CASTEGVDATEAFF. The DNA of the CDR3 is TGTGCCAGCACCGAAGGGGTGGATGCCACTGAAGCTTTCTTT. The chain recombines TRBV9 with TRBJ1-1, with a weak D call TRBD1 (5 bases). CDR1 is SGDLS, CDR2 YYNGEE, per germline. The CDR3 covers 14 residues. V dropped 6 bases and J dropped 4 bases, with 16 bases sitting between them.

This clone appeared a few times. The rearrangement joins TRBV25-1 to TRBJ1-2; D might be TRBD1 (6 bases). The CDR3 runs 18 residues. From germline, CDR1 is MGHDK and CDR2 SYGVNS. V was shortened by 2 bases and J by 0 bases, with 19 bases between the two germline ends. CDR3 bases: TGTGCCAGCAGTGAAGTTTGGGCAGGGGACCAACCTAACTATGGCTACACCTTC. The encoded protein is CASSEVWAGDQPNYGYTF.

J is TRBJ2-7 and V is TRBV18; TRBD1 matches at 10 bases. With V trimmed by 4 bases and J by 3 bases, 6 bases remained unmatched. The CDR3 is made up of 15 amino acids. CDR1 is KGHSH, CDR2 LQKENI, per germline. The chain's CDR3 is CASSRRDRGVYEQYF. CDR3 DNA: TGTGCCAGCTCACGCCGGGACAGGGGTGTCTACGAGCAGTACTTC.

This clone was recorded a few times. This chain's CDR3 is CASSRTGTANEQFF. In DNA form, the CDR3 reads TGTGCCAGCAGCCGAACCGGGACTGCCAATGAGCAGTTCTTC. The chain carries TRBV7-9 and TRBJ2-1, with D possibly matching TRBD2 (6 bases). The CDR3 consists of 14 residues. V was cut by 5 bases and J by 6 bases, with 14 bases left in between. Germline values: CDR1 SEHNR, CDR2 FQNEAQ (reference sequence).

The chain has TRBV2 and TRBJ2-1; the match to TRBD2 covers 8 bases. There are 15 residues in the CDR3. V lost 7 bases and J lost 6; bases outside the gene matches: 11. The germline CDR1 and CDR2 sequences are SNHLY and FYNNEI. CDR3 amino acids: CASTLQGLASNEQFF. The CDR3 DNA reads TGTGCCAGCACCCTTCAAGGACTAGCTAGCAATGAGCAGTTCTTC.

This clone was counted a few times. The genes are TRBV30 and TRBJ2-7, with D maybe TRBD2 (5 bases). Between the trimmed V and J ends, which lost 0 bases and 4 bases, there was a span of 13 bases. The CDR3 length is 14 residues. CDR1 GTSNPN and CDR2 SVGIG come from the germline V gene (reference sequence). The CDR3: CAWSVSGVVYEQYF. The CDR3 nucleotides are TGTGCCTGGAGTGTGAGCGGTGTGGTATACGAGCAGTACTTC.

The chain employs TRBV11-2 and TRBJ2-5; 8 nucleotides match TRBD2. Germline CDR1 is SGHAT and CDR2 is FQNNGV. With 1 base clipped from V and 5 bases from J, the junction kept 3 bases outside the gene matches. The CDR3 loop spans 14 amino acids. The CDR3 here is CASSLAAGGETQYF. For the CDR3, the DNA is TGTGCCAGCAGCTTAGCGGCGGGAGGCGAGACCCAGTACTTC. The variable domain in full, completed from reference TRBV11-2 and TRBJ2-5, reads EAGVAQSPRYKIIEKRQSVAFWCNPISGHATLYWYQQILGQGPKLLIQFQNNGVVDDSQLPKDRFSAERLKGVDSTLKIQPAKLEDSAVYLCASSLAAGGETQYFGPGTRLLVL.

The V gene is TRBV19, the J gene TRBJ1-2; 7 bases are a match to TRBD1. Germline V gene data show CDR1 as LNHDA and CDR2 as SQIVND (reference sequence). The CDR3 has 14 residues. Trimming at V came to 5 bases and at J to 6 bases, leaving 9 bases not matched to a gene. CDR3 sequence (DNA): TGTGCCAGTAGTGCCCGACAGGGAAGAAATGGCTACACCTTC. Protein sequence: CASSARQGRNGYTF.

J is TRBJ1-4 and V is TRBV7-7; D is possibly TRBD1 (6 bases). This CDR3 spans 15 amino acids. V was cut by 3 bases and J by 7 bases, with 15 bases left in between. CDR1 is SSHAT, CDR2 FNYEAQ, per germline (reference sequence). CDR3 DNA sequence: TGTGCCAGCAGCTTCGGGACAACAAGTAGTGAAAAACTGTTTTTT. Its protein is CASSFGTTSSEKLFF.